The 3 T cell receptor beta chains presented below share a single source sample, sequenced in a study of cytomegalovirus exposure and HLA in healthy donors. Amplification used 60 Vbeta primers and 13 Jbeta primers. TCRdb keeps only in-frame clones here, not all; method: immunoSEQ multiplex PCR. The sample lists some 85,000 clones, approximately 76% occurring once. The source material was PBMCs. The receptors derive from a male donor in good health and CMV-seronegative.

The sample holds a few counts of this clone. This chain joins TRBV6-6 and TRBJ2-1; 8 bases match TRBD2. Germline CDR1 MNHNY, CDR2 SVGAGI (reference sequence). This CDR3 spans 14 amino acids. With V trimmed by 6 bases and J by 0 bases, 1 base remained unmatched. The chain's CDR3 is CASRRGDSYNEQFF. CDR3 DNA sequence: TGTGCCAGCAGGCGGGGGGACTCCTACAATGAGCAGTTCTTC.

CDR3 in amino acids: CASSLAGLGYEQYF. CDR3 sequence (DNA): TGTGCCAGCAGTTTGGCGGGACTGGGCTACGAGCAGTACTTC. The chain employs TRBV27 and TRBJ2-7, with D perhaps matching TRBD2 (6 bases). The CDR3 consists of 14 residues. CDR1 MNHEY and CDR2 SMNVEV come from the germline V gene (reference sequence). V shed 3 bases and J shed 3 bases, with 12 bases lying between them.

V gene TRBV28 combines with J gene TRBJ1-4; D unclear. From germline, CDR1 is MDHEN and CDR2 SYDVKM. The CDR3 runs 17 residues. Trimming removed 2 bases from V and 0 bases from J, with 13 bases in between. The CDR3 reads CASSLRGLSSTNEKLFF. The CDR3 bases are TGTGCCAGCAGTTTACGAGGACTGTCGTCAACTAATGAAAAACTGTTTTTT.